This note documents a single T cell receptor beta chain sequence. Its antigen is not identified. These data originate in a study of cytomegalovirus exposure and HLA in healthy donors. In the study overall: Earlier, fewer than 140 million unique TCR beta sequences were recovered from 200 million or so T cells by an analysis. Study results and caveats: Reports described diagnosis of cytomegalovirus status by the classifier as highly specific and sensitive. There were several of the most significant clusters that appeared linked to common viral pathogens in a later analysis. Researchers reported that a few CMV-associated chains were confirmed in vitro as CMV antigen-specific.

The PCR had 60 Vbeta and 13 Jbeta primers. Sequenced by immunoSEQ multiplex PCR; TCRdb stores in-frame clones only, minus some. The sample includes over 60,000 clones, roughly 75% of them seen just once. CDR1 SGHRS and CDR2 YFSETQ come from the germline V gene. Trimming at V came to 4 bases and at J to 7 bases, leaving 8 bases not matched to a gene. The CDR3 contains 15 residues. The clonotype was recovered from a young woman in good health and CMV-seropositive. The sequenced sample was PBMCs. V is TRBV5-1 and J is TRBJ1-4; 9 bases align to TRBD1. CDR3 sequence: CASSARTGESEKLFF. The CDR3 DNA reads TGCGCCAGCAGCGCTAGGACAGGGGAAAGTGAAAAACTGTTTTTT.